This note documents a single T cell receptor beta chain sequence. The CDR3 is cut off 3 residues early in the read; its end comes from the germline J gene. This CDR3 spans 15 amino acids. The ends lost 4 bases at V and 2 bases at J; junction bases unmatched: 8. Germline assignment: CDR1 LNHDA and CDR2 SQIVND (reference sequence). Clones were sequenced by immunoSEQ multiplex PCR, and TCRdb holds only the in-frame ones, with some missing. Recorded for this sample: 35,000 to 50,000 clones. The sample comes from a study of T cells in women clearing cervical HPV infection. Across the study: Case blood was drawn when the lesion was first found; control blood after infection became undetectable.

This TCR came from a woman between 18 and 75 years old with a cervical HPV16 infection that either progressed to CIN3+ or cleared (not recorded which). Material: blood buffy coat. The J gene is TRBJ2-7, the V gene TRBV19, with 7 bases that match TRBD2. CDR3 sequence: CASSTSSSGAYEQYF. The sequenced CDR3 bases are TGTGCCAGTAGTACAAGTTCTAGCGGTGCCTACGAG.